Listed below are T cell receptor beta chains from one sample, sequenced in a study of cytomegalovirus exposure and HLA in healthy donors. The method was immunoSEQ multiplex PCR; TCRdb's version includes in-frame clones alone and lacks a portion of them. The data show fewer than 90,000 clones, 96% seen once. Sequenced: PBMCs. These receptors all stem from a young man in good health and CMV-seropositive. Each CDR3 is given with its conserved first and last residue. The D gene is left open where the match is weak. Clone size is shown for a subset of rows, as once, few, many or a class of expanded clone.

TGCGCCAGCAGCCAGGTGGGACTCAACAATGAGCAGTTCTTC,CASSQVGLNNEQFF,TRBV4-1,-,-,TRBJ2-1
TGTGCCAGACCGACCCGATCCGGGAACGAGCAGTACTTC,CARPTRSGNEQYF,TRBV28,-,-,TRBJ2-7
TGTGCCAGCAGCTTAGTAGTAGCCAGCGGGAGGGCCGATACGCAGTATTTT,CASSLVVASGRADTQYF,TRBV7-6,-,TRBD2,TRBJ2-3
TGTGCCAGCAGGGGACAGGGGCCCAAAAACATTCAGTACTTC,CASRGQGPKNIQYF,TRBV6-1,-,TRBD1,TRBJ2-4
TGTGCCAGCAGCTTCCAAGACAGCCGGGATACGCAGTATTTT,CASSFQDSRDTQYF,TRBV28,once,-,TRBJ2-3
TGTGCCAGCAGCCAAGATCCGGGACTAGCGGGCAATGAGCAGTTCTTC,CASSQDPGLAGNEQFF,TRBV14,-,TRBD2,TRBJ2-1
TGTGCCAGCAGCCAAGATATAAGGACTAGCGGGAGTCAAAATGAGCAGTTCTTC,CASSQDIRTSGSQNEQFF,TRBV14,-,TRBD2,TRBJ2-1
TGTGCCAGCAGCTTCCGGGACAGGGTCAATCAGCCCCAGCATTTT,CASSFRDRVNQPQHF,TRBV7-8,-,TRBD1,TRBJ1-5
TGTGCCAGCAGTGAAGCGGGCAGGGTGACGCTAGCCAAAAACATTCAGTACTTC,CASSEAGRVTLAKNIQYF,TRBV6-1,-,-,TRBJ2-4
TGTGCCATCAGTGAGGACAGGGGGCTTGGGGCAGATACGCAGTATTTT,CAISEDRGLGADTQYF,TRBV10-3,-,TRBD1,TRBJ2-3
TGTGCCAGCAGCGCGGGAGGGGATACCGGGGAGCTGTTTTTT,CASSAGGDTGELFF,TRBV9,-,TRBD2,TRBJ2-2
TGCGCCAGCAGCCAAGATATTTCGTCGCCGGTCTACAATGAGCAGTTCTTC,CASSQDISSPVYNEQFF,TRBV4-1,-,-,TRBJ2-1
TGTGCCAGCAGTTTACGGGGACTAGCTGGGGTCCAAGAGACCCAGTACTTC,CASSLRGLAGVQETQYF,TRBV27,-,TRBD2,TRBJ2-5
TGTGCCTTCGACAGGTTTGCGCAAAATGAGCAGTTCTTC,CAFDRFAQNEQFF,TRBV30,-,-,TRBJ2-1
TGTGCCAGCAGTTTATTCACAGGGGATCCCAATCAGCCCCAGCATTTT,CASSLFTGDPNQPQHF,TRBV28,-,TRBD1,TRBJ1-5
TGTGCCAGCTCTCAGGGGGGCTCTGGAAACACCATATATTTT,CASSQGGSGNTIYF,TRBV6-1,-,TRBD1,TRBJ1-3
TGTGCCAGCAGGGGGGGGGCGCTCCGTGGCTACACCTTC,CASRGGALRGYTF,TRBV27,-,-,TRBJ1-2
TGTGCCACCAGCACATCAGGGCATCAGCCCCAGCATTTT,CATSTSGHQPQHF,TRBV15,-,-,TRBJ1-5
TGTGCCAGCACCTGGACAAGGGGCGCTTTCTTT,CASTWTRGAFF,TRBV6-5,-,-,TRBJ1-1
TGTGCCAGCAGTGAGAAAGGGGGCGTTACCGGGGAGCTGTTTTTT,CASSEKGGVTGELFF,TRBV6-4,-,TRBD1,TRBJ2-2
TGTGCCAGCAGCTTGCTCGACACCATATATTTT,CASSLLDTIYF,TRBV5-8,-,-,TRBJ1-3
TGTGCCAGCAGCCCCGGGACTAGCGGTTACAATGAGCAGTTCTTC,CASSPGTSGYNEQFF,TRBV11-2,-,TRBD2,TRBJ2-1
TGTGCCAGCAGACAGGCGGCAGCTGGCTATGGCTACACCTTC,CASRQAAAGYGYTF,TRBV7-9,-,-,TRBJ1-2
TGTGCCAGCAGCCGTACTGGAAACACCATATATTTT,CASSRTGNTIYF,TRBV14,-,-,TRBJ1-3
TGTGCCAGCAGCATGGACAGGGAGGGCAATCAGCCCCAGCATTTT,CASSMDREGNQPQHF,TRBV2,-,TRBD1,TRBJ1-5
TGTGCCAGCTCACCACCCTCAGGTTCCATGAACACTGAAGCTTTCTTT,CASSPPSGSMNTEAFF,TRBV18,-,-,TRBJ1-1
TGTGCCAGCAGCCTAGGGGATACAGATACGCAGTATTTT,CASSLGDTDTQYF,TRBV5-4,-,-,TRBJ2-3
TGTGCCAGTAGTATTCTTCGACATCTCTACGAGCAGTACTTC,CASSILRHLYEQYF,TRBV19,-,-,TRBJ2-7
TGTGCCAGCAGTGAGAAACAGGCTAGCTACAATGAGCAGTTCTTC,CASSEKQASYNEQFF,TRBV6-1,once,-,TRBJ2-1
TGCAGTGCTCTAACCGATAATGAGCAGTTCTTC,CSALTDNEQFF,TRBV20-1,-,-,TRBJ2-1
TGTGCCAGCAACATAGGGGGTAGCGGGACTGAGAACAATGAGCAGTTCTTC,CASNIGGSGTENNEQFF,TRBV9,-,TRBD2,TRBJ2-1
TGTGCCAGCAGTGTAGATGGCTACGAGCAGTACTTC,CASSVDGYEQYF,TRBV25-1,once,-,TRBJ2-7
TGTGCCAGCAGGGCGAGGGTTCTAGGTGGCTACACCTTC,CASRARVLGGYTF,TRBV28,-,-,TRBJ1-2
TGTGCCAGCAGCTTTACGGACTATTACAATGAGCAGTTCTTC,CASSFTDYYNEQFF,TRBV9,-,-,TRBJ2-1
TGTGCCAGCAGTACAGGGGTAGGAAACACCATATATTTT,CASSTGVGNTIYF,TRBV6-5,-,TRBD1,TRBJ1-3
TGCGCCAGCACCGGGACTAGCGGGCTATACAATGAGCAGTTCTTC,CASTGTSGLYNEQFF,TRBV5-1,-,TRBD2,TRBJ2-1
TGTGCCGAGGGACAGGGTGAAGACGAGCAGTACTTC,CAEGQGEDEQYF,TRBV6-5,-,TRBD1,TRBJ2-7
TGTGCCAGCAGCCAACAGGGGTTAGACCAGCCCCAGCATTTT,CASSQQGLDQPQHF,TRBV2,-,TRBD1,TRBJ1-5
TGTGCCAGCAGCCTAGCAAGGGGGCACACCATATATTTT,CASSLARGHTIYF,TRBV9,-,TRBD1,TRBJ1-3
TGTGCCAGCTCGGGACAGGGCATATTCTACGAGCAGTACTTC,CASSGQGIFYEQYF,TRBV25-1,-,TRBD1,TRBJ2-7
TGTGCCAGCAGCTTCCGACAGGGAGATGGCTACACCTTC,CASSFRQGDGYTF,TRBV5-6,-,TRBD1,TRBJ1-2
TGCAGCGCAAGCGCGGAGACCTACTACAATGAGCAGTTCTTC,CSASAETYYNEQFF,TRBV29-1,-,-,TRBJ2-1
TGTGCCAGCAGCTTTTTCGGGTCGGCTTCCGGGGAGCTGTTTTTT,CASSFFGSASGELFF,TRBV7-9,-,-,TRBJ2-2